A single sample gave rise to the 19 T cell receptor beta chains below, sequenced in a study of CD4 T cells in relation to SARS-CoV-2 and coronaviruses. Before the COVID-19 pandemic, during about 2010-2018, CD4+ T cells were taken from unexposed donors. Isolation of CD4+ T cells took place after approximately 11 days in culture. These TCRs are of unknown antigen specificity. Clones were read by immunoSEQ multiplex PCR, and TCRdb kept only the in-frame ones, dropping some. The table includes approximately 25,000 clones, more than 60% detected once. Sequencing used CD4+ T cells from PBMCs, cultured in vitro. All receptors come from a human donor in good health.

The J gene is TRBJ2-5, the V gene TRBV25-1, with 7 nucleotides matching TRBD1. The CDR3 is 15 residues long. The V segment lost 6 bases and the J segment 2 bases; nucleotides outside the gene matches: 9. Per the germline V gene, CDR1 is MGHDK and CDR2 is SYGVNS. Here the CDR3 DNA reads TGTGCCAGCAGGCCCCACAGGGGCCGGCAAGAGACCCAGTACTTC. It translates to CASRPHRGRQETQYF.

The chain employs TRBV6-5 and TRBJ2-1; 8 bases align to TRBD2. The CDR3 is made up of 14 amino acids. Germline-derived CDR1 and CDR2 are MNHEY and SVGAGI. J was trimmed by 4 bases and V by 5 bases; bases with no gene match: 4. In nucleotides, the CDR3 is TGTGCCAGCAGTCCGGGGGGGGATTACAATGAGCAGTTCTTC. The encoded protein is CASSPGGDYNEQFF.

J is TRBJ2-1 and V is TRBV24-1, with 13 bases that match TRBD2. Germline CDR1 is KGHDR and CDR2 is SFDVKD. Trimming at V came to 2 bases and at J to 9 bases, leaving 6 bases not matched to a gene. This CDR3 spans 16 amino acids. The CDR3 loop reads CATSDSRTSGGTEQFF. Here the CDR3 DNA reads TGTGCCACCAGTGATTCTCGGACTAGCGGGGGAACTGAGCAGTTCTTC.

This chain uses TRBV30 with TRBJ1-1; D is uncertain. Trimming took off 4 bases at V and 2 bases at J, with 5 bases between the two ends. Germline CDR1 GTSNPN, CDR2 SVGIG (reference sequence). This CDR3 has 11 residues. CDR3 sequence reads: CAWTVNTEAFF. The CDR3 DNA follows: TGTGCCTGGACTGTTAACACTGAAGCTTTCTTT.

The chain uses TRBV2 and TRBJ2-3; weak D call: TRBD2 (7 bases). The CDR3 contains 16 residues. Trimming took 6 bases from V and 0 from J, leaving 16 bases between them. Germline lookup yields CDR1 SNHLY and CDR2 FYNNEI. CDR3 loop: CASRGGASGSTDTQYF. For the CDR3, the DNA is TGTGCCAGCAGAGGGGGGGCTAGCGGAAGCACAGATACGCAGTATTTT.

The gene calls are TRBV11-2 and TRBJ1-1, with 9 nucleotides matching TRBD1. From germline, CDR1 is SGHAT and CDR2 FQNNGV. V dropped 3 bases and J dropped 10; count of bases not matched to a gene: 12. CDR3 length: 15 amino acids. This CDR3 is CASSFLTTGGIGAFF. For the CDR3, the DNA is TGTGCCAGCAGCTTTTTAACCACAGGGGGCATAGGAGCTTTCTTT.

V and J are TRBV18 and TRBJ1-2; 9 bases line up with TRBD1. Germline V gene data show CDR1 as KGHSH and CDR2 as LQKENI. V dropped 4 bases and J dropped 4; count of bases not matched to a gene: 4. The CDR3 is made up of 14 amino acids. CDR3 residues: CASSHDRGGYGYTF. The CDR3 bases are TGTGCCAGCTCACATGACAGGGGGGGCTATGGCTACACCTTC.

The chain combines TRBV4-3 with TRBJ2-7; D perhaps matches TRBD2 (6 bases). Trimming shortened V by 0 bases and J by 5 bases, and 20 bases separated the two germline ends. The CDR3 sequence is 17 residues long. Germline values: CDR1 LGHNA, CDR2 YSLEER. CDR3 residues: CASSQELSGGGSHEQYF. The CDR3, as DNA: TGCGCCAGCAGCCAAGAATTGTCGGGTGGGGGGTCCCACGAGCAGTACTTC.

The chain uses TRBV7-2 and TRBJ2-7; TRBD1 matches at 7 bases. The CDR3 has 12 amino acids. From germline, CDR1 is SGHTA and CDR2 FQGNSA. After removal of 5 bases from V and 5 bases from J, the junction contained 3 bases not matched to a gene. DNA for the CDR3: TGTGCCAGCAGCCTCGACAGGGACGAGCAGTACTTC. This sequence encodes CASSLDRDEQYF.

This chain connects TRBV19 to TRBJ2-3; TRBD2 agrees at 9 bases. In germline, CDR1 is LNHDA, CDR2 SQIVND (reference sequence). CDR3 size: 15 residues. Germline trimming cut 5 bases from V and 2 bases from J; bases unmatched to any gene: 5. For the CDR3, the DNA is TGTGCCAGTAGTTCGACTAGCGGTTTCACAGATACGCAGTATTTT. This translates into CASSSTSGFTDTQYF.

The V gene is TRBV5-1, the J gene TRBJ2-5; 7 nucleotides match TRBD1. Germline V gene data show CDR1 as SGHRS and CDR2 as YFSETQ. There are 14 residues in the CDR3. V lost 4 bases and J lost 1; bases outside the gene matches: 4. The CDR3 nucleotides read TGCGCCAGCAGCGCCGGGACAGCCCAAGAGACCCAGTACTTC. Protein: CASSAGTAQETQYF.

The V call is TRBV12-5, the J call TRBJ2-3; a possible D gene is TRBD1 (5 bases). Trimming left V 1 base short and J 2 bases short, with 7 bases between. From germline, CDR1 is LGHNT and CDR2 FRNRAP. The CDR3 has 14 amino acids. The CDR3 coding sequence is TGTGCTAGTGGTTTGGGACAGCCCACAGATACGCAGTATTTT. This encodes CASGLGQPTDTQYF.

J is TRBJ1-5 and V is TRBV19, with D uncertain. The CDR3 has 10 amino acids. The V gene lost 9 bases and the J gene lost 9 bases, with 9 bases spanning the gap. Per the germline V gene, CDR1 is LNHDA and CDR2 is SQIVND (reference sequence). CDR3 coding DNA: TGTGCCAGACTCCGACGGCCCCAGCATTTT. This translates into CARLRRPQHF.

This chain uses TRBV30 with TRBJ1-1, with D perhaps TRBD1 (6 bases). This CDR3 spans 14 amino acids. V lost 2 bases and J lost 4, with 14 bases in between. CDR1 is GTSNPN and CDR2 is SVGIG in the germline V gene (reference sequence). Written as DNA, the CDR3 is TGTGCCTGGAGTCCGGGGCAGGGGATCACTGAAGCTTTCTTT. Translating it yields CAWSPGQGITEAFF.

This clone was observed a single time. The chain links TRBV18 to TRBJ1-2; 9 bases fit TRBD1. The CDR3 contains 18 residues. Trimming at V came to 2 bases and at J to 7 bases, leaving 17 bases not matched to a gene. Germline assignment: CDR1 KGHSH and CDR2 LQKENI. CDR3 coding DNA: TGTGCCAGCTCACCAAACATAGGTTGGGACAGGGATACCCTTGGCTACACCTTC. Protein product: CASSPNIGWDRDTLGYTF.

This chain joins TRBV7-8 and TRBJ1-2; 7 nucleotides agree with TRBD1. After removal of 5 bases from V and 2 bases from J, the junction contained 8 bases not matched to a gene. Germline V gene data show CDR1 as SGHVS and CDR2 as FQNEAQ. The CDR3 covers 15 residues. The CDR3 region has the DNA TGTGCCAGCAGCCCCAGACAGGGAATCAACTATGGCTACACCTTC. Translation gives CASSPRQGINYGYTF.

The chain combines TRBV5-1 with TRBJ2-3, with D perhaps matching TRBD1 (6 bases). The CDR3 contains 13 residues. The ends were cut back, 3 bases at V and 2 bases at J, with 7 bases in the middle. The germline V gene encodes CDR1 SGHRS and CDR2 YFSETQ. This chain's CDR3 is CASSSGDTDTQYF. The CDR3 DNA follows: TGCGCCAGCAGCTCAGGGGACACAGATACGCAGTATTTT.

This chain uses TRBV6-5 with TRBJ2-4, with 7 bases fitting TRBD2. Trimming took 5 bases from V and 8 from J; bases not matched to a gene: 12. Looked up from germline, CDR1 is MNHEY and CDR2 is SVGAGI. The CDR3 spans 15 residues. CDR3 nucleotide sequence: TGTGCCAGCAGTCGCGGCGGGGGTATTTGGGACATTCAGTACTTC. Protein product: CASSRGGGIWDIQYF.

J is TRBJ1-3 and V is TRBV6-5, with a possible D match to TRBD1 (5 bases). CDR3 length equals 14 residues. Germline CDR1 and CDR2: MNHEY and SVGAGI. V was clipped by 5 bases and J by 0 bases, with 8 bases between them. The CDR3 region is CASSRQSSGNTIYF. The CDR3, as DNA: TGTGCCAGCAGTCGACAGAGCTCTGGAAACACCATATATTTT.